Listed below are T cell receptor beta chains from one sample, sequenced in a study of blood T cell repertoires in COVID-19. The data were produced by immunoSEQ multiplex PCR, yet TCRdb's version contains in-frame clones alone and is incomplete. The profile shows roughly 250,000 clones, just over 90% of them singletons. The sample comprised PBMCs or T cells enriched from blood (not recorded which). Receptor source: a woman under 30 who had recovered from COVID-19. Each CDR3 is given with its conserved first and last residue. A D gene is named only where the DNA matches it firmly. Rows may omit the clone size; those that give it use once, few, many or a size class.

size	V	J	D	CDR3	DNA
once	TRBV12-3/TRBV12-4	TRBJ1-2	TRBD1	CATRTGVGGYTF	TGTGCCACCAGAACAGGGGTAGGAGGCTACACCTTC
-	TRBV11-3	TRBJ2-7	TRBD1	CASSPGTVLYEQYF	TGTGCCAGCAGCCCCGGGACAGTGCTCTACGAGCAGTACTTC
-	TRBV7-9	TRBJ2-7	-	CASSLAGGRLYEQYF	TGTGCCAGCAGCTTAGCTGGGGGCAGGTTATACGAGCAGTACTTC
-	TRBV12-3/TRBV12-4	TRBJ2-1	TRBD2	CASSLSGGAEQFF	TGTGCCAGCAGTCTTAGCGGGGGGGCCGAGCAGTTCTTC
-	TRBV12-3/TRBV12-4	TRBJ2-5	-	CASSLGQAQYF	TGTGCCAGCAGTTTAGGCCAGGCCCAGTACTTC
medium-sized	TRBV28	TRBJ2-3	TRBD2	CASQGTSGYSTDTQYF	TGTGCCAGCCAAGGGACTAGCGGGTACAGCACAGATACGCAGTATTTT
-	TRBV6-5	TRBJ2-5	TRBD2	CASSYVAGFQETQYF	TGTGCCAGCAGTTACGTAGCGGGGTTCCAAGAGACCCAGTACTTC
-	TRBV5-4	TRBJ2-2	-	CASSLIRGSFTGELFF	TGTGCCAGCAGCTTGATCCGGGGGAGCTTCACCGGGGAGCTGTTTTTT
-	TRBV20-1	TRBJ2-7	-	CSARDSYEQYF	TGCAGTGCTAGAGATTCGTACGAGCAGTACTTC
-	TRBV5-6	TRBJ1-1	-	CASSLLQGTLMNTEAFF	TGTGCCAGCAGCTTGCTCCAGGGAACACTGATGAACACTGAAGCTTTCTTT
-	TRBV7-8	TRBJ2-5	-	CASSLSGSQETQYF	TGTGCCAGCAGCTTAAGCGGCAGCCAAGAGACCCAGTACTTC
-	TRBV10-3	TRBJ1-2	-	CAISEQAQGSYGYTF	TGTGCCATCAGTGAGCAGGCCCAGGGATCCTATGGCTACACCTTC
-	TRBV28	TRBJ1-5	-	CASIKGVHQPQHF	TGTGCCAGCATCAAAGGGGTCCATCAGCCCCAGCATTTT
-	TRBV2	TRBJ1-2	-	CASSLSGYTF	TGTGCCAGCAGCCTCAGTGGCTACACCTTC
-	TRBV10-3	TRBJ2-2	TRBD2	CAIKTSGANTGELFF	TGTGCCATCAAGACTAGCGGCGCGAACACCGGGGAGCTGTTTTTT
once	TRBV5-6	TRBJ1-4	-	CASSLVATEGKLFF	TGTGCCAGCAGCTTGGTAGCTACCGAAGGAAAACTGTTTTTT
-	TRBV4-1	TRBJ1-5	-	CASSYTREFNQPQHF	TGCGCCAGCAGCTATACACGGGAATTCAATCAGCCCCAGCATTTT
-	TRBV5-4	TRBJ2-5	TRBD1	CASSSQGAGETQYF	TGTGCCAGCAGTTCGCAGGGGGCCGGCGAGACCCAGTACTTC
-	TRBV9	TRBJ1-4	-	CASSVTATNEKLFF	TGTGCCAGCAGCGTCACTGCAACTAATGAAAAACTGTTTTTT
-	TRBV5-8	TRBJ1-2	-	CASSLSLNELGYIF	TGTGCCAGCAGCTTGAGCCTCAACGAATTGGGCTACATCTTC
-	TRBV12-3/TRBV12-4	TRBJ1-1	TRBD1	CATTYDRGTEAFF	TGTGCCACCACTTACGACAGGGGCACTGAAGCTTTCTTT
-	TRBV6-5	TRBJ2-1	TRBD1	CASSYGDRDYNEQFF	TGTGCCAGCAGTTACGGGGACAGGGACTACAATGAGCAGTTCTTC
-	TRBV18	TRBJ1-5	TRBD1	CASSLGQVHGDNQPQHF	TGTGCCAGCTCACTTGGACAGGTTCATGGGGACAATCAGCCCCAGCATTTT
-	TRBV7-9	TRBJ1-2	TRBD1	CASLNRGRNGYTF	TGTGCCAGCCTTAACAGGGGGCGTAATGGCTACACCTTC
-	TRBV5-1	TRBJ1-1	-	CASSLVGEPEAFF	TGCGCCAGCAGCTTGGTAGGGGAACCTGAAGCTTTCTTT
-	TRBV5-5	TRBJ1-1	TRBD1	CASSTGVNTEAFF	TGTGCCAGCAGTACAGGGGTTAACACTGAAGCTTTCTTT
-	TRBV27	TRBJ1-2	TRBD1	CASSTRDRVSRGYTF	TGTGCCAGCAGTACCCGGGACAGGGTCTCTCGGGGCTACACCTTC
-	TRBV12-3/TRBV12-4	TRBJ2-7	TRBD1	CASSLQGGNEQYF	TGTGCCAGCAGCCTACAGGGGGGCAACGAGCAGTACTTC
-	TRBV28	TRBJ2-7	-	CASSSDTYEQYF	TGTGCCAGCAGTTCCGACACCTACGAGCAGTACTTC
few	TRBV18	TRBJ1-1	TRBD1	CASSLGGTGENTEAFF	TGTGCCAGCTCACTTGGGGGGACAGGGGAGAACACTGAAGCTTTCTTT
-	TRBV5-6	TRBJ1-5	-	CASSLGEGNQPQHF	TGTGCCAGCAGTCTGGGGGAGGGCAATCAGCCCCAGCATTTT